This entry features one T cell receptor beta chain sequence. The length of the CDR3 is 14 residues. Trimming removed 7 bases at V and 0 bases at J, with 7 bases between. Germline values: CDR1 LNHDA, CDR2 SQIVND (reference sequence). The sample belongs to a study of blood T cell repertoires in COVID-19. As for the study in general: The study drew acute and convalescent COVID-19 samples from the United States, Italy and Spain. Sample material is recorded as cDNA or gDNA derived from T cells, B-cell-depleted T cells, or PBMCs.

In the authors' methods: Amplified reference gene primers provided the basis for estimating nucleated cell counts. The data were produced by immunoSEQ multiplex PCR, yet TCRdb's version contains in-frame clones alone and is incomplete. The V and J calls and clone size were taken over from that table, and D and trimming were inferred from the DNA. The table lists 20,000 to 25,000 clones, about 89% of them singletons. The sequence was obtained from a man between 70 and 80 years old with acute or convalescent COVID-19. This rearrangement joins TRBV19 to TRBJ1-6; no clear D gene. The sequencing sample was made of peripheral blood. The CDR3 nucleotides read TGTGCCAGTACCCCGGGCTCCTATAATTCACCCCTCCACTTT. Amino acid sequence: CASTPGSYNSPLHF. Based on the CDR3 plus reference TRBV19 and TRBJ1-6, the full variable domain is DGGITQSPKYLFRKEGQNVTLSCEQNLNHDAMYWYRQDPGQGLRLIYYSQIVNDFQKGDIAEGYSVSREKKESFPLTVTSAQKNPTAFYLCASTPGSYNSPLHFGNGTRLTVT.